The source of this T cell receptor beta chain is a study of T cell responses to AZD1222 COVID-19 vaccine (dated by TCRdb to the early 2020s). Turning to the overall study: AZD1222 recipients with second doses at about 4 weeks or about 12 weeks were pooled, because spike-specific TCR depth and breadth did not differ between schedules. TCR sequencing was performed for roughly 250 trial participants, of whom about 210 were given two doses of AZD1222 and around 26 were given two doses of MenACWY control vaccine. Trial participants were enrolled into age subgroups of 18-55, 56-69 and 70-plus years, which contained approximately 150, 30 and 60 TCR-sequenced participants, respectively.

The time point label for this specimen denotes: baseline before first vaccination. Vaccinee samples were obtained from the UK trials COV001 and COV002, which included a single-blind randomized controlled phase 2/3 trial of AZD1222 (ChAdOx1 nCoV-19) in healthy adults. For TCRbeta chain sequencing, PBMC samples were collected from trial participants at day 0 and at day 28 after the second dose. About this clone itself: What antigen it recognizes has not been identified. It has no much larger one-base neighbor in the sample; base qualities were not kept.

The CDR3 regions of human TCRbeta chains were analyzed by immunosequencing. Per the authors' processing: TCRs in the repertoires were compared against a reference library of SARS-CoV-2-specific TCRs that had been generated with the MIRA antigen-specificity platform. Breadth was defined as the fraction of unique TCRs that were SARS-CoV-2-associated, and depth was defined as the fraction of total T cells that were SARS-CoV-2-associated. Each spike-specific TCR was assigned to its reactive spike region and to a CD4 or CD8 class using the MIRA data. Log10-transformed breadth and depth values were compared by one-way ANOVA with Sidak's multiple comparisons tests. Imported from immuneACCESS, the table was reduced by TCRdb to in-frame sequences with V and J called. These copies leave out some clones; in studies compared against another copy, an unresolved V gene accounts for under half, and the cause of the remainder is not known. For V, J and clone size, that table is used; D and trimming come from the DNA. Recorded for this sample are some 70,000 clones; 80% to 85% of them occurred a single time. Together, the top ten hold about 10% of the sample.

The germline V gene provides CDR1 MNHEY and CDR2 SVGAGI. V has 0 bases trimmed and J has 8 bases trimmed; junction bases matching no gene number 6. The CDR3 sequence holds 15 residues, the cysteine and phenylalanine included. The CDR3 DNA has 45 bases and is translated from base 1. What the work shows at the level of the full study, not this receptor alone: The whole spike protein was spanned by vaccine-associated CD4 TCRs, and dominant responses were seen in regions 160-218 and 743-854. Because no samples from the day 14 peak response were available, repertoires could be characterized only after the peak T cell response. Participants were mostly white British, with more females than males. The authors suggested clonal diversity may have been underestimated. After two AZD1222 doses, both the breadth and the depth of spike-specific TCRs were significantly higher than at day 0 and than in MenACWY recipients. Nearly half of unique spike-specific TCRs reportedly recognized epitopes outside regions mutated in the B.1.351 and B.1.1.7 variants. Conclusions about previously exposed vaccinees are limited because only five to seven AZD1222 recipients were SARS-CoV-2 seropositive at baseline. In the small 56-69-year group, the increase in depth fell short of significance, most likely because of low power.

The clonotype was recovered from an adult in good health. This chain joins TRBV6-5 to TRBJ2-1; TRBD1 matches 8 bases in the middle. The material sequenced was peripheral blood, taken on day 0 of AZD1222 vaccination. CDR3 protein: CASSYSRTGIHEQFF. The DNA sequence follows: TGTGCCAGCAGTTACTCTAGGACAGGGATCCATGAGCAGTTCTTC.